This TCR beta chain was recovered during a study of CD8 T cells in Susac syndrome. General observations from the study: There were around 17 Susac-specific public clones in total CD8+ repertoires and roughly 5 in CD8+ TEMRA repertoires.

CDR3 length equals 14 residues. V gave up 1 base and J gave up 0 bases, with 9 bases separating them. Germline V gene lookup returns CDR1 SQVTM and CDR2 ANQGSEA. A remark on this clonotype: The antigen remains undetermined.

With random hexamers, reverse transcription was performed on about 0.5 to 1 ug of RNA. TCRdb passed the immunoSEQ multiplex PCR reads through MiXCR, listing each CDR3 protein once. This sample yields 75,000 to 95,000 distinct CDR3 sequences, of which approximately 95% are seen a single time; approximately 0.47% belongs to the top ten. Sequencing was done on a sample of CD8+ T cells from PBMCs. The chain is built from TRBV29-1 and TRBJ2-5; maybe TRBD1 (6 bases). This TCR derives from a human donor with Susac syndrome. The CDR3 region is CSVEGGQYQETQYF. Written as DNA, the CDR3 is TGCAGCGTTGAAGGTGGACAGTACCAAGAGACCCAGTACTTC.